Reported below is one T cell receptor beta chain. Its cognate antigen is unknown. The sample belongs to a study of cytomegalovirus exposure and HLA in healthy donors. Use of 60 Vbeta and 13 Jbeta primers characterized the PCR. Some clones are missing from TCRdb's copy, which holds only in-frame ones; the method was immunoSEQ multiplex PCR. The table lists 200,000 to 250,000 clones, 70% to 80% of them singletons. The CDR3 has 15 residues. The ends were cut back, 1 base at V and 6 bases at J, with 13 bases in the middle. The germline V gene has CDR1 SGHRS and CDR2 YFSETQ. General observations from the study: TCR beta chain V- and J-gene trimming was linked, in a later analysis, to a missense variant in DCLRE1C.

This sequence originates from a male donor in good health and CMV-seronegative. The V call is TRBV5-1, the J call TRBJ1-4; D possibly corresponds to TRBD1 (5 bases). Sample: PBMCs. CDR3 in DNA: TGCGCCAGCAGCTTGCGACAGTTCTGCTATGAAAAACTGTTTTTT. Residues: CASSLRQFCYEKLFF.